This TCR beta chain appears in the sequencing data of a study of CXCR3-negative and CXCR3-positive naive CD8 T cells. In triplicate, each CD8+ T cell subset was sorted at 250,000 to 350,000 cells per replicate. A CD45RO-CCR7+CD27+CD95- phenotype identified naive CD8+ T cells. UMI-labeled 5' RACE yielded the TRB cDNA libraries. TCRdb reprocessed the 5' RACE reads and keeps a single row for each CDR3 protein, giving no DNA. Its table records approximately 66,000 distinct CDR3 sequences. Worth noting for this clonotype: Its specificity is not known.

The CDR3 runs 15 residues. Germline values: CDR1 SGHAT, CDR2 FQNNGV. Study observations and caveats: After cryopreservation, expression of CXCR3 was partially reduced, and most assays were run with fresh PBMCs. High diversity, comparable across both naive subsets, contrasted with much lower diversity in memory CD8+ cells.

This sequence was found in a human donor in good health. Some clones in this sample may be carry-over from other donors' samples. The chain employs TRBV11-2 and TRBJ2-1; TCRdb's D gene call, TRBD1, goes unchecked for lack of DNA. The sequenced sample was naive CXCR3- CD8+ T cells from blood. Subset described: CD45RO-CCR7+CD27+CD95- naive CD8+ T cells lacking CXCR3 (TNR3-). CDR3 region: CASTGGGSSYNEQFF.